These 20 T cell receptor beta chains were all obtained from the same sample, sequenced in a study of human T cells and chemical hapten exposure. Documented time point: patch test 1, 2 weeks after DPC sensitization. Treatment reported: therapeutic diphenylcyclopropenone sensitization with weekly scalp DPC. A single record per CDR3 protein comes from TCRdb applying MiXCR to the RACE reads. The table lists about 120,000 distinct CDR3 sequences, roughly 13% of them singletons, with over 0.85% in the top ten. The material sequenced was whole blood, taken in connection with sensitization to the hapten diphenylcyclopropenone (DPC). All receptors derive from a man between 18 and 29 years old with alopecia areata. Some clones in this sample may be carry-over from other donors' samples.

The rearrangement links TRBV7-6 to TRBJ2-5, with 8 positions matching TRBD2. The V segment lost 4 bases and the J segment 3 bases; nucleotides outside the gene matches: 10. The CDR3 is 16 residues long. Looked up from germline, CDR1 is SGHVS and CDR2 is FNYEAQ. The CDR3 region has the DNA TGTGCCAGCAGCTCGGTTCAAAGCGGGGGAGAAGAGACCCAGTACTTC. As protein: CASSSVQSGGEETQYF.

This clonotype showed up just a few times. The chain is built from TRBV28 and TRBJ1-4; D uncertain. Per germline, CDR1 MDHEN and CDR2 SYDVKM. The CDR3 sequence is 15 residues long. The V and J ends lost 7 bases and 8 bases respectively, with 20 bases between them. As DNA, the CDR3 is TGTGCCAGCACCGCATCCCGCCTAGTGCGGGAAAAACTGTTTTTT. It encodes CASTASRLVREKLFF.

This clonotype was detected a few times. This chain joins TRBV6-6 and TRBJ2-7; possible D gene TRBD2, 5 bases. V dropped 2 bases and J dropped 5 bases, with 16 bases sitting between them. Germline CDR1 is MNHNY and CDR2 is SVGAGI (reference sequence). This CDR3 comprises 15 residues. The CDR3 coding sequence is TGTGCCAGCAGTTACCCGGGAATGTCCCCCCACGAGCAGTACTTC. It yields the protein CASSYPGMSPHEQYF.

There are many counts of this clonotype. The genes are TRBV7-2 and TRBJ2-1, with D possibly TRBD2 on 7 matching bases. CDR3 length: 12 amino acids. V lost 10 bases and J lost 9, with 16 bases in between. Germline CDR1 and CDR2: SGHTA and FQGNSA. CDR3 region: CAMRRGGSEQFF. The CDR3 DNA reads TGTGCCATGCGAAGGGGGGGCAGTGAGCAGTTCTTC.

The gene calls are TRBV4-3 and TRBJ2-3, with TRBD2 matching over 8 bases. Germline values: CDR1 LGHNA, CDR2 YSLEER. V lost 0 bases to trimming and J lost 6 bases; unmatched junction nucleotides: 5. The CDR3 covers 15 residues. CDR3 loop: CASSQDRGGSDTQYF. CDR3 coding DNA: TGCGCCAGCAGCCAAGATCGGGGGGGCTCGGATACGCAGTATTTT.

This clonotype was observed a few times. The chain recombines TRBV11-1 with TRBJ1-1; D gene uncertain. The CDR3 runs 14 residues. Germline V gene data show CDR1 as SGHAT and CDR2 as FQDESV (reference sequence). V was trimmed by 1 base and J by 7 bases, leaving 13 bases between them. The CDR3 loop reads CASSLGRNDYEAFF. CDR3 coding DNA: TGTGCCAGCAGCTTAGGACGGAATGATTATGAAGCTTTCTTT.

This clonotype was counted a few times. The rearrangement joins TRBV19 to TRBJ2-3; D possibly corresponds to TRBD2 (7 bases). The CDR3 runs 17 residues. V shed 3 bases and J shed 2 bases, with 18 bases lying between them. CDR1 LNHDA and CDR2 SQIVND come from the germline V gene (reference sequence). In DNA, the CDR3 is TGTGCCAGTAGTATTTTGGGGTCCGGGGGGCCCACAGATACGCAGTATTTT. Encoded protein: CASSILGSGGPTDTQYF.

The chain joins TRBV2 to TRBJ2-3, with unresolved D. CDR3 length equals 11 residues. Trimming took 6 bases from V and 10 from J, leaving 11 bases between them. Germline CDR1 SNHLY, CDR2 FYNNEI. This CDR3 reads CASRWVLAQYF. CDR3 DNA sequence: TGTGCCAGCAGATGGGTGTTGGCGCAGTATTTT.

This clonotype was picked up many times. The J gene is TRBJ2-7, the V gene TRBV5-6, with no clear D. Germline lookup yields CDR1 SGHDT and CDR2 YYEEEE. V lost 3 bases, J lost 2 bases, and 3 bases lay in between. This CDR3 contains 11 residues. This chain's CDR3 is CASSSTYEQYF. CDR3 in DNA: TGTGCCAGCAGCTCGACCTACGAGCAGTACTTC.

This clonotype was counted ten times or more. This sequence joins TRBV11-2 and TRBJ1-2, with D unresolved. Germline V CDR1 and CDR2: SGHAT, FQNNGV. This CDR3 has 14 residues. V shed 5 bases and J shed 4 bases, with 14 bases lying between them. The CDR3 DNA sequence: TGTGCCAGCAGCCCCTTTGAGGCCGTCTATGGCTACACCTTC. It is translated as CASSPFEAVYGYTF.

This clonotype occurred many times. The V and J genes are TRBV28 and TRBJ2-7; D is perhaps TRBD2 (6 bases). The V gene lost 4 bases and the J gene lost 2 bases, with 21 bases spanning the gap. The CDR3 runs 17 residues. Germline-derived CDR1 and CDR2 are MDHEN and SYDVKM. The CDR3 region has the DNA TGTGCCAGCAGTTCAAGCATGCTTCGGGGGAAACCCTACGAGCAGTACTTC. Its translation: CASSSSMLRGKPYEQYF.

This clonotype has just a few counts. The chain uses TRBV4-3 and TRBJ2-3, with D tentatively TRBD2 (6 bases). The CDR3 extends over 15 amino acids. V lost 4 bases and J 2 bases, leaving 13 bases between the germline ends. CDR1 is LGHNA and CDR2 is YSLEER in the germline V gene. CDR3 region: CASSPGGTTTDTQYF. The DNA of the CDR3 is TGCGCCAGCAGCCCTGGCGGGACCACCACAGATACGCAGTATTTT.

In this sample, this clonotype turned up a few times. This sequence joins TRBV29-1 and TRBJ2-7, with 8 bases fitting TRBD2. The CDR3 runs 14 residues. The junction had 7 bases not matched to a gene; V was cut back by 5 bases and J by 1 base. Germline values: CDR1 SQVTM, CDR2 ANQGSEA. CDR3 DNA: TGCAGCGTTTTTACTAGCGGATTGTCCTACGAGCAGTACTTC. Its protein product is CSVFTSGLSYEQYF.

This chain links TRBV9 with TRBJ2-1; D unresolved. There are 15 residues in the CDR3. The germline V gene has CDR1 SGDLS and CDR2 YYNGEE. V was clipped by 3 bases and J by 5 bases, with 15 bases between them. As DNA, the CDR3 is TGTGCCAGCAGCGCCACCCCAGTTAAGAACAATGAGCAGTTCTTC. As protein: CASSATPVKNNEQFF.

The chain employs TRBV11-2 and TRBJ2-7, with a possible D match to TRBD1 (6 bases). The CDR3 is 16 amino acids. The germline V and J ends were trimmed by 2 bases and 9 bases, with 23 bases remaining between them. Germline CDR1 reads SGHAT; CDR2 reads FQNNGV. The CDR3 DNA follows: TGTGCCAGCAGCTTACTTCCCGGTCTCCTACTCAGGGGGCAGTACTTC. It yields the protein CASSLLPGLLLRGQYF.

This clonotype was counted between two and nine times. The chain is built from TRBV7-6 and TRBJ1-4, with a weak D call TRBD1 (5 bases). This CDR3 contains 15 residues. V lost 6 bases, J lost 8 bases, and 19 bases lay in between. Germline-derived CDR1 and CDR2 are SGHVS and FNYEAQ. The CDR3 DNA is TGTGCCAGCAGACCTTCGGGGACGGAGGGAGAAAAACTGTTTTTT. This sequence encodes CASRPSGTEGEKLFF.

This clonotype was observed a few times. Written as DNA, the CDR3 is TGTGCCAGCAGTTCACTTACCGGGACAGGGCGAGAAAAACTGTTTTTT. Translating gives CASSSLTGTGREKLFF. The V gene is TRBV6-5, the J gene TRBJ1-4; TRBD1 matches at 9 bases. V lost 4 bases, J lost 8 bases, and 11 bases stayed unmatched. The CDR3 loop spans 16 amino acids. The germline V gene has CDR1 MNHEY and CDR2 SVGAGI.

There are many counts of this clonotype. Written as DNA, the CDR3 is TGTGCCGGCCAGCTCGCAGAGACCCAGTACTTC. This encodes CAGQLAETQYF. The chain joins TRBV7-2 to TRBJ2-5; D is undetermined. The CDR3 has 11 amino acids. CDR1 is SGHTA, CDR2 FQGNSA, per germline. Trimming took off 11 bases at V and 4 bases at J, with 11 bases between the two ends.

The rearrangement links TRBV7-9 to TRBJ2-7; no reliable D call. CDR3 length equals 11 residues. Germline V gene lookup returns CDR1 SEHNR and CDR2 FQNEAQ (reference sequence). V shed 5 bases and J shed 6 bases, with 8 bases lying between them. The CDR3 here is CASSPWGEQYF. The CDR3 DNA reads as TGTGCCAGCAGCCCCTGGGGCGAGCAGTACTTC.

Only a few counts were recorded for this clonotype. V is TRBV29-1 and J is TRBJ1-2; D unresolved. There are 13 residues in the CDR3. Germline CDR1 and CDR2: SQVTM and ANQGSEA. Between the trimmed V and J ends, which lost 5 bases and 4 bases, there was a span of 14 bases. CDR3 sequence: CSVRADPGYGYTF. DNA for the CDR3: TGCAGCGTTCGGGCAGACCCAGGCTATGGCTACACCTTC.